This T cell receptor (beta chain) was observed in a study of radiation and T cells in renal cell carcinoma. Study-wide background: Nephrectomy followed 15 Gy stereotactic body radiation by 4 weeks.

A few counts support this clone. Antigen: not known. Time point: baseline pretreatment blood. The sample's treatment: 15 Gy SBRT to primary tumor, nephrectomy 4 weeks later. Radiation-treated patients gave blood at baseline, week 2 and week 4. Trimming pared 6 bases from V and 4 bases from J, leaving 16 bases between. Per germline, CDR1 MDHEN and CDR2 SYDVKM. This CDR3 has 15 amino acids. Assay: immunoSEQ multiplex PCR; the TCRdb copy retains only in-frame clones and omits some. The sample lists roughly 150,000 clones, 88% occurring once. Points from the study as a whole: Top tumor clonotypes rose in blood 2 weeks post-radiation, then contracted. No pretreatment tumor biopsies were available for baseline clonotypes.

The source was blood, collected from a patient whose treatment included radiotherapy and nephrectomy. The rearrangement links TRBV28 to TRBJ1-5, with a possible D match to TRBD1 (6 bases). This receptor was taken from a woman in her sixties or seventies with renal cell carcinoma. The CDR3 region is CASRLTGSGNQPQHF. CDR3 DNA: TGTGCCAGCAGGTTAACAGGGTCGGGAAATCAGCCCCAGCATTTT.